These T cell receptor beta chains were read from a single sample in a study of T cell changes during pregnancy in multiple sclerosis. Measured with immunoSEQ multiplex PCR; TCRdb has only the in-frame clones, and not every one. The sample has around 20,000 clones; around nine tenths are singletons. The specimen was CD8+ T cells from peripheral blood mononuclear cells, collected after pregnancy. These receptors were taken from a female donor in good health, enrolled as a control in a pregnancy study. Each CDR3 is given with its conserved first and last residue. The D gene is left open where the match is weak. The size field is filled for only some rows; it gives once, few, many or a size class.

d_call j_call clone_size v_call cdr3_nt cdr3_aa
- TRBJ1-5 - TRBV4-3 TGCGCCAGCAGCCCTACGTGGGGCCGTTATAGCAATCAGCCCCAGCATTTT CASSPTWGRYSNQPQHF
- TRBJ2-1 - TRBV27 TGTGCCAGCAGTTTAAGGACACCCCCCTACAATGAGCAGTTCTTC CASSLRTPPYNEQFF
- TRBJ1-1 - TRBV7-9 TGTGCCAGCAGCAGGGGGGGGTTTCCTAATTTT CASSRGGFPNF
TRBD1 TRBJ2-1 - TRBV4-2 TGTGCCAGCAGCTACGACAGGGGTCCTTACAATGAGCAGTTCTTC CASSYDRGPYNEQFF
- TRBJ1-2 - TRBV27 TGTGCCAGCAGTTCAGGCTATGGCTACACCTTC CASSSGYGYTF
TRBD2 TRBJ2-1 - TRBV7-4 TGTGCCAGCAGCTCCAAGGCTAGCGGGGGGGAAAATGAGCAGTTCTTC CASSSKASGGENEQFF
- TRBJ1-1 - TRBV6-4 TGTGCCAGCAGTGAAGGTGCAGGTTATAGGGCTTTCTTT CASSEGAGYRAFF
TRBD1 TRBJ1-2 - TRBV5-1 TGCGCCAGCAGCGGGACAGGAGGAGGCTACACCTTC CASSGTGGGYTF
TRBD2 TRBJ2-1 - TRBV7-9 TGTGCCAGCAGCTTCGGACTAGCGGGGGGGCAGCTCGATGAGCAGTTCTTC CASSFGLAGGQLDEQFF
- TRBJ2-4 - TRBV2 TGTGCCAGCAGTGAAGGGCTGAGGAACATTCAGTACTTC CASSEGLRNIQYF
TRBD1 TRBJ1-1 - TRBV19 TGTGCCAGTCATACTCCGGGACAGTTTACTGAAGCTTTCTTT CASHTPGQFTEAFF
TRBD1 TRBJ1-2 - TRBV19 TGTGCCAGTGGACCGGACAGGGCTAACTATGGCTACACCTTC CASGPDRANYGYTF
- TRBJ1-1 - TRBV6-6 TGTGCCAGCAGTTACCAGGGTCACACTGAAGCTTTCTTT CASSYQGHTEAFF
- TRBJ1-2 - TRBV4-1 TGCGCCAGCAGCCAAGATCGTTGGGGCCTAAACTATGGCTACACCTTC CASSQDRWGLNYGYTF
- TRBJ2-5 few TRBV19 TGTGCCAGTAGTTCACCTCGAGCAATGGTAGAGACCCAGTACTTC CASSSPRAMVETQYF
TRBD1 TRBJ2-7 - TRBV30 TGTGCCTGGGGGCGGCTGTGGGACAGGGGATACGAGCAGTACTTC CAWGRLWDRGYEQYF
TRBD1 TRBJ1-2 - TRBV2 TGTGCCAGCAGTGAAAGAGACAGGGGGCGGTTCGACTATGGCTACACCTTC CASSERDRGRFDYGYTF
- TRBJ2-3 - TRBV6-5 TGTGCCAGCAGTTACTCGAGGGTAGCGGCCCCGGATACGCAGTATTTT CASSYSRVAAPDTQYF
- TRBJ1-2 - TRBV29-1 TGCAGCGTTGAAGGCGAAGCTAACTATGGCTACACCTTC CSVEGEANYGYTF
- TRBJ2-7 - TRBV21-1 TGTGCCAGCATAAAGCGACAGACAGGGCTACGTCCCTACGAGCAGTACTTC CASIKRQTGLRPYEQYF
TRBD2 TRBJ2-3 - TRBV6-1 TGTGCCAGCAGTGGGACTAGCGGGGGCTCAGATACGCAGTATTTT CASSGTSGGSDTQYF
- TRBJ1-1 few TRBV27 TGTGCCAGCAGTTTCGGCGGGTCTGAAGCTTTCTTT CASSFGGSEAFF
TRBD1 TRBJ1-2 - TRBV2 TGTGCCAGCAACAATAAACGGACAGGCAACTATGGCTACACCTTC CASNNKRTGNYGYTF
TRBD2 TRBJ2-1 - TRBV7-9 TGTGCCAGCAGCTTCCCAAAGATGGCGGGGGGTGCCAATGAGCAGTTCTTC CASSFPKMAGGANEQFF
- TRBJ1-2 once TRBV4-3 TGCGCCAGCAGCCCCTCCCGGGATCTGGACGCGTACACCTTC CASSPSRDLDAYTF
- TRBJ1-2 - TRBV4-1 TGCGCCAGCAACCCGGTGGGGGGCTATGGCTACACCTTC CASNPVGGYGYTF
TRBD1 TRBJ1-1 - TRBV19 TGTGCCAGTAGTTTAACAGGGGTGAGGACTGAAGCTTTCTTT CASSLTGVRTEAFF
TRBD2 TRBJ2-3 - TRBV7-3 TGTGCCAGCAGCCCAAGCCTGGGACTAGCGACCGATACGCAGTATTTT CASSPSLGLATDTQYF
- TRBJ1-2 - TRBV27 TGTGCCAGTAATGATGGGGGCAGGGGCTACACCTTC CASNDGGRGYTF
TRBD2 TRBJ2-3 - TRBV5-1 TGCGCCAGCAGCTTGGAGGGACTAGCGGGGGGGCCGACAGATACGCAGTATTTT CASSLEGLAGGPTDTQYF
- TRBJ1-1 - TRBV2 TGTGCCAGCAGTGGAGGTAGACAGTTCGAAGCTTTCTTT CASSGGRQFEAFF
- TRBJ1-1 - TRBV7-8 TGTGCCAGCAGCTTATCAGGGGAAGACACTGAAGCTTTCTTT CASSLSGEDTEAFF
- TRBJ2-7 - TRBV5-6 TGTGCCAGCAGCTTGGCTACCGTGGAGCAGTACTTC CASSLATVEQYF
- TRBJ2-5 - TRBV7-9 TGTGCCAGCAGCCCACAGGGATTAGAGACCCAGTACTTC CASSPQGLETQYF
TRBD1 TRBJ2-7 - TRBV29-1 TGCAGCGTTGAAGACCGGGACAGTGCTAACTACGAGCAGTACTTC CSVEDRDSANYEQYF
TRBD1 TRBJ1-1 - TRBV7-8 TGTGCCAGCAGCACTACAGGGGGCGCAGACACTGAAGCTTTCTTT CASSTTGGADTEAFF
- TRBJ1-3 - TRBV4-1 TGCGCCAGCAGCCAAGATAGAGGGAAAGGAAACACCATATATTTT CASSQDRGKGNTIYF
- TRBJ1-6 - TRBV15 TGTGCCACCAGCCTACCTACTTTCTCCTATAATTCACCCCTCCACTTT CATSLPTFSYNSPLHF
- TRBJ2-7 - TRBV12-5 TGTGCTAGTGCCCACGGGGGAGGGGGGTTTGACGAGCAGTACTTC CASAHGGGGFDEQYF
TRBD1 TRBJ2-7 - TRBV4-3 TGCGCCAGCAGCCAAAATGACAGGGGGCTCTACGAGCAGTACTTC CASSQNDRGLYEQYF
TRBD2 TRBJ2-1 - TRBV6-6 TGTGCCAGCAACGAGGGACTAACTTACAATGAGCAGTTCTTC CASNEGLTYNEQFF
TRBD1 TRBJ1-1 - TRBV30 TGTGCCTGGAGTGTTTTGGACAGGCACACTGAAGCTTTCTTT CAWSVLDRHTEAFF
TRBD2 TRBJ2-3 - TRBV7-6 TGTGCCAGCAGCTCCGGACTAGGCACAGATACGCAGTATTTT CASSSGLGTDTQYF
TRBD1 TRBJ1-1 - TRBV19 TGTGCCAGTATGAACGGACAGGGGGTTTGGACTGAAGCTTTCTTT CASMNGQGVWTEAFF
TRBD2 TRBJ2-2 - TRBV4-3 TGCGCCAGCAGCCCCGGACTAGCGGGGGGGCCTTACGGGGAGCTGTTTTTT CASSPGLAGGPYGELFF